The next 21 T cell receptor beta chains were all read from a single sample in a study of T cells after yellow fever vaccination. MiXCR, applied by TCRdb to the 5' RACE reads, yields one record per CDR3 protein. Of approximately 510,000 distinct CDR3 sequences listed, about a fifth were seen once; the top ten hold roughly a sixth. Sequenced material: PBMCs, taken roughly 20 days after the first yellow fever vaccination. The source is a man younger than 35 who received the YFV17D yellow fever vaccine.

In the case of this clonotype: A read error may explain this, as a much larger clone is one base away. The chain is built from TRBV5-1 and TRBJ2-5; 10 positions match TRBD1. The J segment lost 3 bases and the V segment lost 4 bases, leaving 3 bases of the junction unmatched. The V gene's germline CDR1 is SGHRS and CDR2 YFSETQ. The CDR3 covers 14 residues. CDR3 sequence reads: CASSAGQGKETQYF. In nucleotides, the CDR3 is TGCGCCAGCAGCGCGGGACAGGGGAAAGAGACCCAGTACTTC.

The chain joins TRBV23-1 to TRBJ2-7; a weak D match, TRBD1 (5 bases). TRBV23-1 falls under the ORF class, with uncertain function. This CDR3 is built from 12 residues. The CDR3 nucleotides are TGCGCCTGCAGGGCCCACATTTACGAGCAGTACGTC. Residues: CACRAHIYEQYV.

The V and J genes are TRBV24-1 and TRBJ2-1, with 14 bases fitting TRBD2. The CDR3 is 17 residues long. Germline V gives CDR1 KGHDR, CDR2 SFDVKD. V was clipped by 7 bases and J by 6 bases; unmatched bases: 10. The CDR3 DNA reads TGTGCCACCAGCATCTCCGGGACTAGCGGGGGCGTCAATGAGCAGTTCTTC. As protein: CATSISGTSGGVNEQFF.

The chain links TRBV11-2 to TRBJ2-5; D is uncertain. The germline V and J ends were trimmed by 1 base and 2 bases, with 14 bases remaining between them. The germline V gene encodes CDR1 SGHAT and CDR2 FQNNGV. CDR3 length: 16 amino acids. Here the CDR3 reads CASSLGVATAQETQYF. For the CDR3, the DNA is TGTGCCAGCAGCTTAGGGGTAGCAACGGCGCAAGAGACCCAGTACTTC.

This clonotype has a handful of counts. CDR3 residues: CAISESFSLAGDTGELFF. CDR3 DNA: TGTGCCATCAGTGAGTCATTTAGCTTGGCCGGGGACACCGGGGAGCTGTTTTTT. The chain is built from TRBV10-3 and TRBJ2-2; D is perhaps TRBD2 (5 bases). Per the germline V gene, CDR1 is ENHRY and CDR2 is SYGVKD. The CDR3 is 18 amino acids. Trimming pared 0 bases from V and 3 bases from J, leaving 17 bases between.

The chain carries TRBV7-2 and TRBJ2-1; 11 bases map to TRBD2. In germline, CDR1 is SGHTA, CDR2 FQGNSA. The CDR3 is 17 amino acids. The ends lost 2 bases at V and 3 bases at J; junction bases unmatched: 6. The CDR3 protein is CASSLMVGTSGYNEQFF. DNA for the CDR3: TGTGCCAGCAGCTTAATGGTGGGGACTAGCGGCTACAATGAGCAGTTCTTC.

This chain links TRBV5-5 with TRBJ1-2; no reliable D call. V dropped 2 bases and J dropped 3 bases, with 17 bases sitting between them. This CDR3 contains 16 residues. Germline CDR1 SGHKS, CDR2 YYEKEE (reference sequence). The CDR3 sequence is CASSFFLVGGHYGYTF. In DNA, the CDR3 is TGTGCCAGCAGCTTTTTTCTCGTGGGAGGGCACTATGGCTACACCTTC.

The chain couples TRBV6-2 or TRBV6-3 to TRBJ1-2; D is possibly TRBD1 (6 bases). V was clipped by 1 base and J by 4 bases, with 28 bases between them. Germline V gene lookup returns CDR1 MNHEY and CDR2 SVGEGT. The CDR3 totals 20 residues. CDR3 in amino acids: CASSYYPTEGDLDVRYGYTF. The CDR3 nucleotides are TGTGCCAGCAGTTACTACCCTACAGAGGGGGATCTTGATGTCCGCTATGGCTACACCTTC.

J is TRBJ1-4 and V is TRBV5-1; D is undetermined. The CDR3 contains 17 residues. Germline V gene sequence: CDR1 SGHRS, CDR2 YFSETQ. The germline V and J ends were trimmed by 1 base and 5 bases, with 18 bases remaining between them. The CDR3 DNA follows: TGCGCCAGCAGCTTGTGGGGTGGAGGCAGCGGGAATGAAAAACTGTTTTTT. It is translated as CASSLWGGGSGNEKLFF. Complete variable domain (other parts from reference TRBV5-1 and TRBJ1-4): KAGVTQTPRYLIKTRGQQVTLSCSPISGHRSVSWYQQTPGQGLQFLFEYFSETQRNKGNFPGRFSGRQFSNSRSEMNVSTLELGDSALYLCASSLWGGGSGNEKLFFGSGTQLSVL.

V and J are TRBV7-8 and TRBJ2-2, with D possibly being TRBD2 (6 bases). This CDR3 is 15 amino acids long. Germline V CDR1 and CDR2: SGHVS, FQNEAQ. The V end was cut by 0 bases, the J end by 7 bases, with 12 bases between. CDR3 nucleotides: TGTGCCAGCAGCTTAGCACTAGCTGTTATCGGGGAGCTGTTTTTT. This encodes CASSLALAVIGELFF.

The CDR3 DNA reads as TGCGCCAGCAGCTTGGGGCCCGCGGACACCTACGAGCAGTACTTC. It specifies CASSLGPADTYEQYF. J is TRBJ2-7 and V is TRBV5-1; TRBD1 is a possible D gene (5 bases). V lost 0 bases and J lost 2, with 12 bases in between. Germline-derived CDR1 and CDR2 are SGHRS and YFSETQ. The CDR3 loop spans 15 amino acids.

This sequence joins TRBV6-5 and TRBJ2-1; no definite D call. The germline V gene encodes CDR1 MNHEY and CDR2 SVGAGI. Trimming took 2 bases from V and 5 from J, leaving 10 bases between them. This CDR3 spans 14 amino acids. The CDR3: CASSYRRSDNEQFF. The CDR3 DNA reads as TGTGCCAGCAGTTACAGACGATCGGACAATGAGCAGTTCTTC.

This chain joins TRBV4-2 and TRBJ1-6; D is uncertain. Germline CDR1 reads LGHNA; CDR2 reads YNFKEQ. The ends were cut back, 5 bases at V and 8 bases at J, with 16 bases in the middle. The CDR3 spans 15 residues. Here the CDR3 DNA reads TGTGCCAGCAGCTCAGACGTAGGGCCCGATTCACCCCTCCACTTT. Translating gives CASSSDVGPDSPLHF.

This clonotype was seen a few times. J is TRBJ1-1 and V is TRBV6-1, with 10 nucleotides matching TRBD1. Germline V gene data show CDR1 as MNHNS and CDR2 as SASEGT. Trimming cost V 6 bases and J 8 bases; bases outside gene matches: 6. The length of the CDR3 is 13 residues. This CDR3 is CASRTGQGQEAFF. Written as DNA, the CDR3 is TGTGCCAGCAGGACGGGACAGGGGCAAGAAGCTTTCTTT.

V is TRBV24-1 and J is TRBJ2-1; TRBD2 agrees at 7 bases. Germline V gene data show CDR1 as KGHDR and CDR2 as SFDVKD. V lost 9 bases, J lost 8 bases, and 15 bases stayed unmatched. The CDR3 spans 15 residues. CDR3 protein: CATLCRGDVRHEQFF. CDR3 nucleotide sequence: TGTGCCACCTTGTGCCGGGGGGACGTCCGCCATGAGCAGTTCTTC.

The rearrangement uses TRBV15 and TRBJ2-1, with D possibly TRBD2 on 6 matching bases. Germline lookup yields CDR1 LNHNV and CDR2 YYDKDF (reference sequence). The CDR3 is made up of 16 amino acids. V lost 1 base and J lost 8, with 18 bases in between. CDR3 in amino acids: CATSRGGTPSGHEQFF. DNA for the CDR3: TGTGCCACCAGCAGAGGCGGGACGCCCTCAGGACATGAGCAGTTCTTC. The full variable domain, completed using reference TRBV15 and TRBJ2-1, is DAMVIQNPRYQVTQFGKPVTLSCSQTLNHNVMYWYQQKSSQAPKLLFHYYDKDFNNEADTPDNFQSRRPNTSFCFLDIRSPGLGDTAMYLCATSRGGTPSGHEQFFGPGTRLTVL.

This clonotype has more than one count but fewer than ten. This chain connects TRBV5-1 to TRBJ2-3; 8 nucleotides line up with TRBD1. The CDR3 runs to 13 residues. V dropped 4 bases and J dropped 4; count of bases not matched to a gene: 2. CDR1 is SGHRS and CDR2 is YFSETQ in the germline V gene. CDR3 in DNA: TGCGCCAGCAGCGGACAGGGTCCAGATACGCAGTATTTT. Protein product: CASSGQGPDTQYF.

This clonotype occurred a few times. The CDR3 region has the DNA TGTGCCAGCAGTCCCGCGGGCTACGAGCAGTACTTC. Residues: CASSPAGYEQYF. This chain connects TRBV12-3 or TRBV12-4 to TRBJ2-7, with a possible D match to TRBD2 (5 bases). Trimming cost V 5 bases and J 3 bases, with 8 bases left between them. There are 12 residues in the CDR3.

This clonotype was counted many times. The CDR3 loop reads CASSLGALNTEAFF. The DNA for the CDR3 is TGTGCCAGCAGCTTGGGCGCACTGAACACTGAAGCTTTCTTT. The rearrangement uses TRBV5-6 and TRBJ1-1; D is unclear. CDR1 and CDR2 from the germline V gene are SGHDT and YYEEEE. This CDR3 is built from 14 residues. The V end lost 0 bases, the J end lost 0 bases, and 6 bases lay between the germline ends.

The CDR3 sequence: CASSPETGVRYEQYF. The CDR3, as DNA: TGTGCCAGCAGCCCGGAGACAGGGGTGAGGTACGAGCAGTACTTC. The gene calls are TRBV5-4 and TRBJ2-7; 8 bases line up with TRBD1. After removal of 4 bases from V and 4 bases from J, the junction contained 10 bases not matched to a gene. Germline CDR1 is SGHNT and CDR2 is YYREEE (reference sequence). The CDR3 contains 15 residues.

This chain links TRBV19 with TRBJ2-1; possibly TRBD2 for D (6 bases). CDR1 LNHDA and CDR2 SQIVND come from the germline V gene (reference sequence). The CDR3 contains 12 residues. The V gene lost 9 bases and the J gene lost 4 bases, with 10 bases spanning the gap. CDR3 residues: CASLGGYNEQFF. CDR3 sequence (DNA): TGTGCCAGCCTTGGAGGGTACAATGAGCAGTTCTTC.